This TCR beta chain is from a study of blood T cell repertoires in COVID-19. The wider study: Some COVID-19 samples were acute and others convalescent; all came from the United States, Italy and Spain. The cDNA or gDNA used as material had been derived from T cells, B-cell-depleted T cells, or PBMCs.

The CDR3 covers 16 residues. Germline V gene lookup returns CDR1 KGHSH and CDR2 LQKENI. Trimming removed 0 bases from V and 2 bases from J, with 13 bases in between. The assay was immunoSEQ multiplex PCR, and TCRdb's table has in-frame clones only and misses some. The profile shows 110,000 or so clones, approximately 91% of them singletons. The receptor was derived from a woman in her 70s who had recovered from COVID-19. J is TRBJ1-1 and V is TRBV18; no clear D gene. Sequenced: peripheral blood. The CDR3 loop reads CASSPPGRASNTEAFF. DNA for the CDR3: TGTGCCAGCTCACCACCGGGGAGGGCATCCAACACTGAAGCTTTCTTT.